Listed below are T cell receptor beta chains from one sample, sequenced in a study of OX40 agonist ivuxolimab in advanced cancers. The method was immunoSEQ multiplex PCR; TCRdb's version includes in-frame clones alone and lacks a portion of them. The sample yields 130,000 or so clones, over 85% seen once. Sequenced material: CD4+ or CD8+ T cells sorted from blood, taken in a trial of the OX40 agonist ivuxolimab. These receptors all come from an adult with an advanced solid tumor such as melanoma, head and neck, liver or kidney cancer. Each CDR3 is given without its conserved first and last residue. D genes are given only for firm matches.

CDR3 protein: ASSVGPAGGNTIY; D gene: -; V gene: TRBV9; J gene: TRBJ1-3
CDR3 protein: ASRSDQRTNEKLF; D gene: -; V gene: TRBV28; J gene: TRBJ1-4
CDR3 protein: ATSRGGGDRVTQY; D gene: -; V gene: TRBV15; J gene: TRBJ2-3
CDR3 protein: ASSLWGSGNTIY; D gene: -; V gene: TRBV7-2; J gene: TRBJ1-3
CDR3 protein: ASSRQGYEQY; D gene: -; V gene: TRBV18; J gene: TRBJ2-7
CDR3 protein: ASSLEGTGPEDYGYT; D gene: -; V gene: TRBV5-5; J gene: TRBJ1-2
CDR3 protein: ASSLASGQGSETQY; D gene: TRBD1; V gene: TRBV5-1; J gene: TRBJ2-5
CDR3 protein: AWSETGTGELF; D gene: -; V gene: TRBV30; J gene: TRBJ2-2
CDR3 protein: ASSQKTGYTEAF; D gene: -; V gene: TRBV4-1; J gene: TRBJ1-1
CDR3 protein: ASSSRSKVEAF; D gene: -; V gene: TRBV25-1; J gene: TRBJ1-1
CDR3 protein: ASSPLGGPNTGELF; D gene: -; V gene: TRBV18; J gene: TRBJ2-2
CDR3 protein: ASSISGADYGYT; D gene: -; V gene: TRBV19; J gene: TRBJ1-2
CDR3 protein: ASSADRGSEQY; D gene: TRBD1; V gene: TRBV7-8; J gene: TRBJ2-7
CDR3 protein: ASSSRPITGELF; D gene: -; V gene: TRBV5-1; J gene: TRBJ2-2
CDR3 protein: ASGLSGTAEAF; D gene: -; V gene: TRBV12-5; J gene: TRBJ1-1
CDR3 protein: ASSRPRSFPNAAPQETQY; D gene: -; V gene: TRBV18; J gene: TRBJ2-5
CDR3 protein: ASSFSGAREKLF; D gene: -; V gene: TRBV27; J gene: TRBJ1-4
CDR3 protein: ASSPQSGANEQF; D gene: -; V gene: TRBV18; J gene: TRBJ2-1
CDR3 protein: ASSPLAGGYQETQY; D gene: TRBD2; V gene: TRBV7-9; J gene: TRBJ2-5
CDR3 protein: ATSRDGGYETQY; D gene: -; V gene: TRBV15; J gene: TRBJ2-5
CDR3 protein: ASSMPGLRETQY; D gene: TRBD2; V gene: TRBV19; J gene: TRBJ2-5
CDR3 protein: ASSLAPGGGANTEAF; D gene: -; V gene: TRBV5-1; J gene: TRBJ1-1
CDR3 protein: ASSSQIGLADNYNEQF; D gene: TRBD2; V gene: TRBV7-8; J gene: TRBJ2-1
CDR3 protein: ASSGTSGIPNEQF; D gene: TRBD2; V gene: TRBV19; J gene: TRBJ2-1
CDR3 protein: ASSLVSRLISYNEQF; D gene: -; V gene: TRBV11-1; J gene: TRBJ2-1
CDR3 protein: ASSFPRGAPNTQY; D gene: -; V gene: TRBV28; J gene: TRBJ2-3
CDR3 protein: ASSQDPTSGTGGEETQY; D gene: TRBD1; V gene: TRBV4-3; J gene: TRBJ2-5
CDR3 protein: ASSFWGRRSSYNEQF; D gene: -; V gene: TRBV5-6; J gene: TRBJ2-1
CDR3 protein: ASSLNRGTYYGYT; D gene: TRBD1; V gene: TRBV7-2; J gene: TRBJ1-2
CDR3 protein: ASSRTGTTNEKLF; D gene: -; V gene: TRBV5-4; J gene: TRBJ1-4
CDR3 protein: ASSLGPAETQY; D gene: -; V gene: TRBV7-4; J gene: TRBJ2-5
CDR3 protein: ASSPSGSPGNTIY; D gene: -; V gene: TRBV7-8; J gene: TRBJ1-3
CDR3 protein: ASSEEKVSNYGYT; D gene: -; V gene: TRBV2; J gene: TRBJ1-2